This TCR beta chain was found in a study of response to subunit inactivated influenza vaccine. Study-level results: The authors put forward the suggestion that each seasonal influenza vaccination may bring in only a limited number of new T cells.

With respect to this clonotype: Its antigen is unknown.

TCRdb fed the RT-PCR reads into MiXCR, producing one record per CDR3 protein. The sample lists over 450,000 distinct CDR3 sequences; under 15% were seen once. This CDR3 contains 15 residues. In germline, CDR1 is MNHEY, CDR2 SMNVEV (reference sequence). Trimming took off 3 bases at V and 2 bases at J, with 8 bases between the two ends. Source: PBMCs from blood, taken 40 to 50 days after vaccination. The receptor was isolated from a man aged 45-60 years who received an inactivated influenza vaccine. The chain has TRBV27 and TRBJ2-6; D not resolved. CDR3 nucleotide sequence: TGTGCCAGCAGTTTTATGGGGACTGGGGCCAACGTCCTGACTTTC. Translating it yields CASSFMGTGANVLTF. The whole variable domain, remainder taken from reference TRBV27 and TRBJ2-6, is EAQVTQNPRYLITVTGKKLTVTCSQNMNHEYMSWYRQDPGLGLRQIYYSMNVEVTDKGDVPEGYKVSRKEKRNFPLILESPSPNQTSLYFCASSFMGTGANVLTFGAGSRLTVL.